A selection of T cell receptor beta chains follows, all from one sample in a study of cytomegalovirus exposure and HLA in healthy donors. Assay: immunoSEQ multiplex PCR; the TCRdb copy retains only in-frame clones and omits some. The repertoire has approximately 110,000 clones, around three quarters of them found once; the top ten carry over 3%. The source material was PBMCs. These receptor sequences come from a woman aged 40 to 50 in good health and CMV-seronegative. CDR3s leave out the opening cysteine and the closing phenylalanine or tryptophan.

cdr3_aa,v_call,j_call,cdr3_length
AWSLRLAGWYEQY,TRBV30,TRBJ2-7,13
ASSLDLLQLNTGELF,TRBV11-2,TRBJ2-2,15
ASSSGVEGTEAF,TRBV7-9,TRBJ1-1,12
ASSYQGLVNEQF,TRBV28,TRBJ2-1,12
ASSQLRDTGELF,TRBV14,TRBJ2-2,12
ASRDSSGGMPVANEQY,TRBV7-2,TRBJ2-7,16
AIRTAGGSSYNEQF,TRBV10-3,TRBJ2-1,14
ASSRGPGQINQPQH,TRBV19,TRBJ1-5,14
ASSPQVSSTDTQY,TRBV4-3,TRBJ2-3,13
AWSPQGVDGYT,TRBV30,TRBJ1-2,11
ASSFTGYEQY,TRBV27,.,10
ASSLVGTGMHSGNTIY,TRBV5-1,TRBJ1-3,16
ASSRTSGGANEQY,TRBV7-2,.,13
ASSPGLRTDTQY,TRBV5-1,TRBJ2-3,12
ASSGGQGGTEAF,TRBV5-1,TRBJ1-1,12
SVSSGGAINEQF,TRBV29-1,TRBJ2-1,12
ASSLSGGGSEQY,TRBV7-9,TRBJ2-7,12
ASRVPLAASYEQY,TRBV6-1,TRBJ2-7,13
ASSCGETQY,TRBV11-3,TRBJ2-5,9
ATQQGAPYYGYT,TRBV10-2,TRBJ1-2,12
ASRGQTGEG,TRBV6-5,TRBJ1-2,9
ASSVGDSLLTYEQY,TRBV9,.,14
ASSPGQGGGYT,TRBV28,TRBJ1-2,11
ASSVAPPGQGAFYEQY,TRBV9,TRBJ2-7,16
ASSLMLAEWTEAF,TRBV5-6,TRBJ1-1,13
ASSYWGTGGDEQY,TRBV6-5,TRBJ2-7,13
ASSVASQGANTEAF,TRBV9,TRBJ1-1,14
ASSAGATGSPLH,TRBV5-1,TRBJ1-6,12
ASSYTPGQGYEQY,TRBV6-6,TRBJ2-7,13
ASRPSTDTQY,TRBV12-2,TRBJ2-3,10
ASSIGGQPNQPQH,TRBV19,TRBJ1-5,13
ASSDRQGAGNEQF,TRBV6-4,TRBJ2-1,13
ASSRLAGTDTQY,TRBV4-3,TRBJ2-3,12
ASSPWSLADTQY,TRBV13,TRBJ2-3,12
ASTFSDRTNLGYGYT,TRBV5-4,TRBJ1-2,15
ASSLPARADNEQF,TRBV5-1,TRBJ2-1,13
AISPGQGNEKLF,TRBV10-3,TRBJ1-4,12
ASTKGGATEAF,TRBV27,TRBJ1-1,11
ASSPGQGRGAF,TRBV19,TRBJ1-1,11
ASSSRVQRYEQY,TRBV11-2,TRBJ2-7,12
ASSVGGQGAETEAF,TRBV9,TRBJ1-1,14
ARARRGSTDTQY,TRBV30,TRBJ2-3,12